This TCR beta chain originates from a study of T cell repertoires in cytomegalovirus infection. In the study overall: Indications of both CMV infection and matching HLA type were provided by public TCR beta signatures. Study-wide findings and caveats: Public TCR beta family frequency separated CMV-and-HLA carriers, including in an independent cohort. Ex vivo responses were dominated by HLA-C-restricted CMV-specific TCR beta clonotypes.

TCRdb reanalysed the reads using MiXCR and keeps one entry per CDR3 protein. The sample comprises some 390,000 distinct CDR3 sequences, 15% to 20% of which are singletons, and approximately 8% rests with the top ten. Germline V gene sequence: CDR1 SGHVS, CDR2 FQNEAQ. CDR3 length: 15 residues. Losses at the gene ends were 5 bases for V and 1 base for J; bases not matched to a gene: 6. This clonotype was detected a few times. Its specificity is not known. This clonotype was obtained from a human donor in good health (CMV status not recorded). Some clones in this sample may be carry-over from other donors' samples. Input material: PBMCs. The gene calls are TRBV7-8 and TRBJ2-5; 8 nucleotides agree with TRBD2. CDR3 in DNA: TGTGCCAGCAGCACGAGCGGGAGCCCCCAAGAGACCCAGTACTTC. Its protein product is CASSTSGSPQETQYF. Complete variable domain (other parts from reference TRBV7-8 and TRBJ2-5): GAGVSQSPRYKVAKRGQDVALRCDPISGHVSLFWYQQALGQGPEFLTYFQNEAQLDKSGLPSDRFFAERPEGSVSTLKIQRTQQEDSAVYLCASSTSGSPQETQYFGPGTRLLVL.